This TCR beta chain was identified during a study of blood T cell repertoires in COVID-19. Sequencing was performed with immunoSEQ multiplex PCR; in TCRdb, only in-frame clones are kept and a portion is missing. The data contain 150,000 to 200,000 clones, 70% to 90% of them singletons. The CDR3 consists of 13 residues. Germline CDR1 and CDR2: MDHEN and SYDVKM. Trimming pared 2 bases from V and 4 bases from J, leaving 8 bases between. Sequencing used PBMCs or T cells enriched from blood (not recorded which). The receptor comes from a woman aged 18 to 35 who had recovered from COVID-19. The V gene is TRBV28, the J gene TRBJ2-5, with D possibly being TRBD1 (5 bases). In DNA form, the CDR3 reads TGTGCCAGCAGTTTACCAGGGATAGAGACCCAGTACTTC. It translates to CASSLPGIETQYF.